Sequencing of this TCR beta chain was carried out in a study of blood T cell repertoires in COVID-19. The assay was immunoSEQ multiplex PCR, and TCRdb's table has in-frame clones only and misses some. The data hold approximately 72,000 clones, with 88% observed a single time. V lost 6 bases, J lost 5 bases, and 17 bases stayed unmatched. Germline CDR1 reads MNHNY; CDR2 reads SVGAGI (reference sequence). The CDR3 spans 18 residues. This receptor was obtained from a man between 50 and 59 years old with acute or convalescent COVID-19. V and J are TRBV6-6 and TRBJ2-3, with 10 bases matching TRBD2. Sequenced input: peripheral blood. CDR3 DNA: TGTGCCAGCAGCCGAGGACTGAAAAGCGGGGGGGCAGGAGATACGCAGTATTTT. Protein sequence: CASSRGLKSGGAGDTQYF.